This record concerns one T cell receptor beta chain sequence. This clonotype has a count of ten or more. Which antigen it targets is not known. No per-base quality is available; no much larger clone lies one base away. Its CDR3 holds 12 amino acids, cysteine through phenylalanine. Only the CDR3 part of the read is kept: 36 bases, read in frame from the first base. This sample was taken from a study of human T cells and chemical hapten exposure (dated by TCRdb to the early 2020s). Broadly, across the study: For sensitization, 2% DPC in acetone was applied to a roughly 2 cm by roughly 2 cm area of upper inner arm skin. Patients additionally received weekly therapeutic DPC doses to the scalp throughout the approximately 22-week study period. Patch tests used Finn chambers with 0.01% DPC on the upper back, scored after 6 days by International Contact Dermatitis Research Group standards. Most of the patients in the cohort were female, and the cohort covered alopecia areata with under or over 50% scalp involvement, alopecia totalis and alopecia universalis. Libraries were pooled for sequencing, and per-sample TCR yields varied mainly because of small differences in library volumes within the pool. This study followed changes in the peripheral blood TCR repertoire in vivo during primary and secondary sensitization of alopecia patients to the hapten diphenylcyclopropenone (DPC). Blood samples were taken from patients before sensitization (week 0) and at 2, 6 and about 24 weeks after DPC sensitization. About 28 alopecia patients gave blood for TCR sequencing at one to four time points (pre-sensitization, 2, 6 and 24 weeks).

The sample's time point, from its label and the paper: pre-sensitization, week 0. The treatment or condition label for this specimen denotes: therapeutic diphenylcyclopropenone sensitization with weekly scalp DPC. At each patch-test visit, blood was drawn before the patch test was applied. Eligible patients were aged 18 to 70, diagnosed with alopecia, deemed suitable for DPC therapy, and excluded if pregnant. Total RNA was isolated from unfractionated whole blood collected in Tempus Blood RNA tubes. The library was obtained by RACE. TCRdb shows the sequencer as NextSeq 500. Library preparation attached unique molecular identifiers to individual cDNA molecules for quantitative, reproducible TCR counting. Both TCR alpha and TCR beta chains were sequenced from each blood RNA sample. The original pipeline was this. Samples had a median of 95,638 TCRs, with a range from roughly 20,000 to 690,600. V, J and CDR3 annotation of the TCR reads was carried out using the Decombinator software suite. For the PS versus PT1 abundance plots, all samples were subsampled to the same number of TCRs (28,000). TCRs were defined as expanded if absent before sensitization and observed at least eight times at the 2-week time point. In TCRdb, the public reads were trimmed at Q25 with fastp and aligned with MiXCR, with productive beta chains retained. Rows are combined by CDR3 protein, so each entry shows the most common genes and DNA. What appears here as the V and J calls and clone size reflects TCRdb's work, not the paper's. The sample table shows more than 50,000 distinct CDR3 sequences, and 6.7% are seen once. The biggest ten clones account for around 1.6% of the sample.

Study-wide findings and limitations: Alopecia, a presumed autoimmune disease, was present in all patients, so the immune response of the patients might differ from that of healthy individuals. Compared with pre-sensitization or healthy control sets, expanded TCRs formed significantly more large CDR3 similarity clusters, which is consistent with antigen-driven responses. Patch test score correlated positively with the number of PT1 expanded TCRs, reaching significance at thresholds 8, 16 and 32 but not at 4. Repeated subsampling changed both the strength of the expansion versus patch-test correlation and the threshold at which that correlation became significant. DPC sensitization did not change how many TCRs were above 1 in 1000 frequency, and no evidence was found of alterations in global repertoire structure.

The sequence was collected from a woman in her 30s with alopecia areata. Some clones in this sample may be carry-over from other donors' samples. This sample comprised whole blood, obtained in connection with sensitization to the hapten diphenylcyclopropenone (DPC). The V and J genes are TRBV12-3 or TRBV12-4 and TRBJ2-3; no confident D gene assignment can be made. The nucleotide sequence is given as TGTGCTAGCTCAGTACGCACAGATACGCAGTATTTT. This translates into CASSVRTDTQYF.